The present TCR beta chain was sequenced within a study of cytomegalovirus exposure and HLA in healthy donors. Trimming left V 3 bases short and J 3 bases short, with 7 bases between. The CDR3 contains 12 residues. The germline V gene encodes CDR1 SGHRS and CDR2 YFSETQ. Sequencing was performed with immunoSEQ multiplex PCR; in TCRdb, only in-frame clones are kept and a portion is missing. The sample contains about 190,000 clones, around 88% of which appear only once. The sequenced sample was PBMCs. The J gene is TRBJ2-7, the V gene TRBV5-1; D not resolved. The clonotype was recovered from a woman aged 18-29 years in good health and CMV-seronegative. CDR3 sequence (DNA): TGCGCCAGCAGCTCCGAGATCTACGAGCAGTACTTC. It encodes CASSSEIYEQYF.